A selection of T cell receptor beta chains follows, all from one sample in a study of cytomegalovirus exposure and HLA in healthy donors. TCRdb keeps only in-frame clones here, not all; method: immunoSEQ multiplex PCR. This sample has 85,000 to 100,000 clones; around 76% occur once, and the top ten carry 7% to 9%. Sequencing used PBMCs. Every receptor here comes from a human donor in good health. Both conserved end residues are part of each CDR3. The D gene is left open where the match is weak. The size of a clone is reported for some rows only, either as once, few or many, or as a class for expanded clones.

.,TRBJ1-3,TRBV19,TRBD1,TGTGCCAGTAGTCCTCGGACAGGGAGCTCTGGAAACACCATATATTTT,CASSPRTGSSGNTIYF
.,TRBJ2-7,TRBV11-2,TRBD1,TGTGCCAGCAGCTTAGGGGGACAGGGGCGAACTTCAGAGCAGTACTTC,CASSLGGQGRTSEQYF
few,TRBJ2-1,TRBV10-3,.,TGTGCCATCAGTCTTCGTCTAGAGAATGAGCAGTTCTTC,CAISLRLENEQFF
.,TRBJ1-2,TRBV6-6,.,TGTGCCAGCCAGGGCACGACGTCTAACTATGGCTACACCTTC,CASQGTTSNYGYTF
.,TRBJ2-1,TRBV25-1,TRBD2,TGTGCCAGCAGCAAGAGGGCGGGAGGGCCAGGGTACAATGAGCAGTTCTTC,CASSKRAGGPGYNEQFF
.,TRBJ1-2,TRBV5-6,.,TGTGCCAGCAGCGACCCGCCCACAGGGAGCTATGGCTACACCTTC,CASSDPPTGSYGYTF
.,TRBJ1-6,TRBV19,TRBD1,TGTGCCAGTAATAACGAACCGGGACAGGGTATAATTTCACCCCTCCACTTT,CASNNEPGQGIISPLHF
.,TRBJ1-5,TRBV9,.,TGTGCCAGCAGCTTAGACGGGAATAGCAATCAGCCCCAGCATTTT,CASSLDGNSNQPQHF
.,TRBJ2-5,TRBV7-9,.,TGTGCCAGCAGCTTAGTCTTAGAGACCCAGTACTTC,CASSLVLETQYF
few,TRBJ2-6,TRBV6-4,.,TGTGCCAGCAGTGACCACGGACAGGGGGCCAACGTCCTGACTTTC,CASSDHGQGANVLTF